This T cell receptor beta chain stems from a study of OX40 agonist ivuxolimab in advanced cancers. There are 16 residues in the CDR3. V shed 3 bases and J 1 base; nucleotides not matched to a gene: 4. Germline-derived CDR1 and CDR2 are LGHNA and YNFKEQ. Only in-frame clones appear in the TCRdb table, and some are missing; sequencing was by immunoSEQ multiplex PCR. The table has around 95,000 clones, roughly 93% seen once. The material sequenced was CD4+ or CD8+ T cells sorted from blood, taken in a trial of the OX40 agonist ivuxolimab. The origin of this receptor is an adult with an advanced solid tumor such as melanoma, head and neck, liver or kidney cancer. The chain carries TRBV4-2 and TRBJ2-2, with 8 bases identical to TRBD1. The CDR3 is CASSQQGAENTGELFF. Written as DNA, the CDR3 is TGTGCCAGCAGCCAGCAGGGGGCGGAGAACACCGGGGAGCTGTTTTTT.